What follows are 27 T cell receptor beta chains derived from one specimen sequenced in a study of CD8 T cells in Susac syndrome. The authors reverse transcribed 0.5 to 1 ug RNA with random hexamers. MiXCR was run by TCRdb on the immunoSEQ multiplex PCR reads, yielding one entry per CDR3 protein. Of approximately 76,000 distinct CDR3 sequences detected, about 94% appear once; the ten largest clones hold roughly 0.39%. Sequenced input: CD8+ T cells from PBMCs. These receptors were obtained from a human donor with multiple sclerosis.

CDR3 residues: CASSKDGTSTDTQYF. DNA for the CDR3: TGTGCCAGCAGCAAAGACGGGACTAGCACAGATACGCAGTATTTT. This rearrangement joins TRBV9 to TRBJ2-3, with D tentatively TRBD2 (6 bases). V lost 4 bases and J lost 0, with 12 bases in between. The CDR3 is 15 amino acids. Germline CDR1 is SGDLS and CDR2 is YYNGEE.

This chain connects TRBV12-3 or TRBV12-4 to TRBJ1-1, with D unclear. The length of the CDR3 is 18 residues. Trimming pared 5 bases from V and 1 base from J, leaving 23 bases between. CDR3 coding DNA: TGTGCCAGCAGTCAATTTTCCCCCAGAATCGATACGAACACTGAAGCTTTCTTT. Encoded protein: CASSQFSPRIDTNTEAFF.

This chain uses TRBV7-9 with TRBJ1-2; 9 bases fit TRBD1. CDR3 size: 14 residues. After removal of 5 bases from V and 4 bases from J, the junction contained 5 bases not matched to a gene. Germline V gene data show CDR1 as SEHNR and CDR2 as FQNEAQ (reference sequence). In DNA, the CDR3 is TGTGCCAGCAGCCTCGGACAGGGGCCCTATGGCTACACCTTC. It yields the protein CASSLGQGPYGYTF.

The chain is built from TRBV29-1 and TRBJ1-1; D is possibly TRBD1 (5 bases). This CDR3 contains 14 residues. Germline lookup yields CDR1 SQVTM and CDR2 ANQGSEA. The V end lost 4 bases, the J end lost 1 base, and 13 bases lay between the germline ends. The CDR3 nucleotides are TGCAGCGTTGTGGGGGGAGTAGGGAACACTGAAGCTTTCTTT. Translation gives CSVVGGVGNTEAFF.

V and J are TRBV19 and TRBJ2-7; TRBD2 might be the D (6 bases). The CDR3 is 14 residues long. Germline CDR1 LNHDA, CDR2 SQIVND (reference sequence). V was cut by 8 bases and J by 3 bases, with 17 bases left in between. The CDR3 sequence: CASSPGRGFYEQYF. The CDR3 DNA is TGTGCCAGTTCCCCGGGACGGGGGTTCTACGAGCAGTACTTC.

The gene calls are TRBV15 and TRBJ2-7; 10 nucleotides match TRBD2. CDR1 is LNHNV, CDR2 YYDKDF, per germline (reference sequence). The CDR3 contains 15 residues. V trimming: 3 bases; J trimming: 6 bases; junction bases outside the gene matches: 8. The CDR3 loop reads CATSSQPGLASEQYF. The CDR3 coding sequence is TGTGCCACCAGCAGCCAGCCGGGACTAGCGTCCGAGCAGTACTTC. Supplemented by reference TRBV15 and TRBJ2-7, the full variable domain reads DAMVIQNPRYQVTQFGKPVTLSCSQTLNHNVMYWYQQKSSQAPKLLFHYYDKDFNNEADTPDNFQSRRPNTSFCFLDIRSPGLGDTAMYLCATSSQPGLASEQYFGPGTRLTVT.

This chain uses TRBV6-6 with TRBJ1-5; D call uncertain. The CDR3 is 15 amino acids. Trimming took off 4 bases at V and 6 bases at J, with 16 bases between the two ends. CDR1 is MNHNY, CDR2 SVGAGI, per germline (reference sequence). The CDR3 DNA follows: TGTGCCAGCAGTTCCGCCCAGGTGAGAAGTCAGCCCCAGCATTTT. Protein: CASSSAQVRSQPQHF.

The chain employs TRBV6-2 or TRBV6-3 and TRBJ2-7; 11 bases match TRBD2. Germline V gene sequence: CDR1 MNHEY, CDR2 SVGEGT. The CDR3 loop spans 16 amino acids. J was trimmed by 0 bases and V by 5 bases; bases with no gene match: 6. CDR3 sequence: CASSLVTSGVSYEQYF. DNA of the CDR3: TGTGCCAGCAGTCTCGTGACTAGCGGGGTCTCCTACGAGCAGTACTTC.

The J gene is TRBJ2-1, the V gene TRBV9; D not resolved. CDR3 size: 15 residues. The V end was cut by 0 bases, the J end by 7 bases, with 14 bases between. CDR1 is SGDLS, CDR2 YYNGEE, per germline. The CDR3 sequence is CASSVENRGLNEQFF. The CDR3 DNA sequence: TGTGCCAGCAGCGTAGAAAATCGCGGCCTGAATGAGCAGTTCTTC.

This rearrangement joins TRBV4-1 to TRBJ1-4; D uncertain. The CDR3 extends over 15 amino acids. Between the trimmed V and J ends, which lost 0 bases and 8 bases, there was a span of 13 bases. The germline V gene encodes CDR1 MGHRA and CDR2 YSYEKL. The CDR3 spells CASSQDRQRREKLFF. In DNA form, the CDR3 reads TGCGCCAGCAGCCAAGATCGTCAGAGGAGGGAAAAACTGTTTTTT.

DNA for the CDR3: TGTGCCAGCAGCGCGGACGTAGAGCAGTTCTTC. It encodes CASSADVEQFF. The chain carries TRBV9 and TRBJ2-1; D call uncertain. This CDR3 has 11 amino acids. V was shortened by 3 bases and J by 10 bases, with 8 bases between the two germline ends. Germline V lookup: CDR1 SGDLS, CDR2 YYNGEE.

Note on this clonotype: At one boundary the junction diverges from the germline segment, which might be a read error. The chain combines TRBV7-7 with TRBJ2-5, with D possibly TRBD1 on 6 matching bases. Germline assignment: CDR1 SSHAT and CDR2 FNYEAQ (reference sequence). The CDR3 totals 15 residues. The CDR3 DNA follows: TGTGCTAGCAGCTTAAACAACAGGGAAGAGGAGACCCAGTACTTC. Its translation is CASSLNNREEETQYF.

The chain is built from TRBV12-5 and TRBJ2-7; possible D gene TRBD1, 5 bases. V dropped 6 bases and J dropped 2 bases, with 20 bases sitting between them. Germline assignment: CDR1 LGHNT and CDR2 FRNRAP. This CDR3 spans 16 amino acids. The CDR3 DNA reads as TGTGCTAGTGGCCTCCCCCAGGGTCTAAGGACCTACGAGCAGTACTTC. The encoded protein is CASGLPQGLRTYEQYF.

This clonotype was detected only once. The rearrangement uses TRBV25-1 and TRBJ1-6; 7 bases match TRBD1. The CDR3 spans 16 residues. The ends lost 3 bases at V and 9 bases at J; junction bases unmatched: 11. Germline V gene sequence: CDR1 MGHDK, CDR2 SYGVNS. The CDR3 sequence is CASSDSLTGSSSPLHF. The CDR3 DNA is TGTGCCAGCAGTGACTCCTTGACAGGGTCCAGTTCACCCCTCCACTTT.

V usage is TRBV19 and J usage is TRBJ2-5; no reliable D call. The V and J ends lost 8 bases and 5 bases respectively, with 18 bases between them. CDR3 size: 14 residues. CDR1 is LNHDA and CDR2 is SQIVND in the germline V gene (reference sequence). DNA for the CDR3: TGTGCCAGTCGCGCGGATCCAAGATGGGAGACCCAGTACTTC. Encoded protein: CASRADPRWETQYF.

The chain is built from TRBV9 and TRBJ2-2, with 7 bases identical to TRBD1. The CDR3 has 13 residues. Germline V CDR1 and CDR2: SGDLS, YYNGEE. Unmatched junction bases numbered 1, after V lost 4 bases and J lost 4 bases. The CDR3 spells CASSNRGTGELFF. In nucleotides, the CDR3 is TGTGCCAGCAGCAACAGGGGCACCGGGGAGCTGTTTTTT.

This chain connects TRBV19 to TRBJ1-2; the D is unclear. Trimming shortened V by 6 bases and J by 6 bases, and 8 bases separated the two germline ends. The CDR3 is made up of 11 amino acids. Looked up from germline, CDR1 is LNHDA and CDR2 is SQIVND (reference sequence). As DNA, the CDR3 is TGTGCCAGTAGGGGAGGGAATGGCTACACCTTC. This encodes CASRGGNGYTF. Variable domain in full (rest from reference TRBV19 and TRBJ1-2): DGGITQSPKYLFRKEGQNVTLSCEQNLNHDAMYWYRQDPGQGLRLIYYSQIVNDFQKGDIAEGYSVSREKKESFPLTVTSAQKNPTAFYLCASRGGNGYTFGSGTRLTVV.

V and J are TRBV12-5 and TRBJ1-1, with 7 bases aligning to TRBD1. Germline CDR1 LGHNT, CDR2 FRNRAP. The V and J ends lost 0 bases and 4 bases, in that order; junction bases with no gene match: 5. This CDR3 comprises 15 residues. CDR3 in DNA: TGTGCTAGTGGTTTGGTCCGACAGGGAATCACTGAAGCTTTCTTT. Amino acid sequence: CASGLVRQGITEAFF.

This clonotype was picked up one time. The chain has TRBV5-1 and TRBJ2-1, with D maybe TRBD2 (6 bases). V shed 0 bases and J shed 4 bases, with 11 bases lying between them. Germline V gene lookup returns CDR1 SGHRS and CDR2 YFSETQ. CDR3 length: 15 amino acids. The CDR3 sequence is CASSLASGVYNEQFF. The CDR3 DNA follows: TGCGCCAGCAGCTTGGCGTCGGGAGTGTACAATGAGCAGTTCTTC.

The rearrangement joins TRBV29-1 to TRBJ1-2; no reliable D call. Looked up from germline, CDR1 is SQVTM and CDR2 is ANQGSEA. Trimming pared 4 bases from V and 7 bases from J, leaving 13 bases between. The CDR3 is 12 amino acids. The CDR3 DNA sequence: TGCAGCGTTGTCGCCCTCGGTGGTGGCTACACCTTC. It is translated as CSVVALGGGYTF.

V gene TRBV12-3 or TRBV12-4 combines with J gene TRBJ1-2; maybe TRBD1 (5 bases). V was pared by 5 bases and J by 0 bases, with 13 bases between. The CDR3 totals 15 residues. CDR3 sequence reads: CASSTRGVSNYGYTF. DNA for the CDR3: TGTGCCAGCAGTACCCGGGGGGTTTCTAACTATGGCTACACCTTC.

The chain carries TRBV27 and TRBJ1-2; tentatively, D is TRBD1 (5 bases). There are 15 residues in the CDR3. Germline assignment: CDR1 MNHEY and CDR2 SMNVEV (reference sequence). The V end lost 4 bases, the J end lost 0 bases, and 12 bases lay between the germline ends. For the CDR3, the DNA is TGTGCCAGCAGTTACGCAGGGCCCGCTAACTATGGCTACACCTTC. It codes for CASSYAGPANYGYTF.

V gene TRBV7-6 combines with J gene TRBJ2-5; D possibly corresponds to TRBD1 (6 bases). CDR1 and CDR2 (germline): SGHVS, FNYEAQ. V lost 5 bases and J 4 bases, leaving 11 bases between the germline ends. CDR3 length: 13 amino acids. The chain's CDR3 is CASSAQGRETQYF. CDR3 nucleotides: TGTGCCAGCAGCGCCCAGGGGCGAGAGACCCAGTACTTC. The complete variable domain, with remaining parts taken from reference TRBV7-6 and TRBJ2-5, reads GAGVSQSPRYKVTKRGQDVALRCDPISGHVSLYWYRQALGQGPEFLTYFNYEAQQDKSGLPNDRFSAERPEGSISTLTIQRTEQRDSAMYRCASSAQGRETQYFGPGTRLLVL.

This chain joins TRBV7-3 and TRBJ2-7; no firm D call. CDR3 length: 14 residues. Trimming pared 1 base from V and 3 bases from J, leaving 10 bases between. Germline V lookup: CDR1 SGHTA, CDR2 FQGTGA. The CDR3 here is CASSLSPGLYEQYF. DNA for the CDR3: TGTGCCAGCAGCTTAAGCCCAGGCCTCTACGAGCAGTACTTC.

The chain links TRBV6-1 to TRBJ1-2; TRBD1 aligns across 7 bases. The CDR3 covers 17 residues. V shed 7 bases, J shed 1 base, and the junction held 15 bases outside the gene matches. Germline CDR1 MNHNS, CDR2 SASEGT. The CDR3 region is CASISLPPGQLNYGYTF. CDR3 DNA sequence: TGTGCCAGCATCAGCTTGCCGCCGGGACAGCTTAACTATGGCTACACCTTC.

This clonotype was seen only once. V and J are TRBV24-1 and TRBJ2-5, with 8 bases matching TRBD1. With V trimmed by 4 bases and J by 3 bases, 9 bases remained unmatched. Germline CDR1 and CDR2: KGHDR and SFDVKD. This CDR3 has 16 residues. The CDR3 protein is CATSDPTGDGEETQYF. CDR3 bases: TGTGCCACCAGTGACCCGACAGGGGACGGGGAAGAGACCCAGTACTTC.

This clonotype was picked up a small number of times. This chain uses TRBV27 with TRBJ1-2, with a weak D call TRBD1 (5 bases). Germline CDR1 and CDR2: MNHEY and SMNVEV (reference sequence). The CDR3 is made up of 14 amino acids. V gave up 4 bases and J gave up 2 bases, with 11 bases separating them. The CDR3 sequence is CASSYSGGNYGYTF. The CDR3 region has the DNA TGTGCCAGCAGTTATTCGGGGGGGAACTATGGCTACACCTTC.